Sequencing of this TCR beta chain was carried out in a study of blood T cell repertoires in COVID-19. TCRdb's table, derived via immunoSEQ multiplex PCR, lists solely in-frame clones and lacks some. The sample contains just over 300,000 clones, under 90% of which appear only once. Germline assignment: CDR1 SGHKS and CDR2 YYEKEE (reference sequence). This CDR3 has 13 residues. The V end lost 5 bases, the J end lost 3 bases, and 9 bases lay between the germline ends. The chain links TRBV5-5 to TRBJ1-5; D gene uncertain. This sequence was found in a woman younger than 45 with COVID-19, enrolled during active disease. Sequencing used peripheral blood. CDR3 protein: CASREVINQPQHF. The CDR3 DNA sequence: TGTGCCAGCAGGGAGGTAATCAATCAGCCCCAGCATTTT.